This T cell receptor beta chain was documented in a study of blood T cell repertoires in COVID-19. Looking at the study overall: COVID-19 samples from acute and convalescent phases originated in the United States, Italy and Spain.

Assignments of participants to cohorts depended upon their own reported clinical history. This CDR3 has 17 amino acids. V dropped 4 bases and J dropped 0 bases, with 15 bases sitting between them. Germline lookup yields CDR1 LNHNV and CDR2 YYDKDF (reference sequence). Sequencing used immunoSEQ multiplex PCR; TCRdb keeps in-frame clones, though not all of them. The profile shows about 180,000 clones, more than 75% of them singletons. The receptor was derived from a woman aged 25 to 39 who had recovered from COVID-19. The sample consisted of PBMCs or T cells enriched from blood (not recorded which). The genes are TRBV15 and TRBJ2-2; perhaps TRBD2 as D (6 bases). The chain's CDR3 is CATSTGVRRTNTGELFF. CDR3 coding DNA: TGTGCCACCAGCACGGGAGTAAGGAGAACGAACACCGGGGAGCTGTTTTTT. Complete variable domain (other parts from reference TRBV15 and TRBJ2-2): DAMVIQNPRYQVTQFGKPVTLSCSQTLNHNVMYWYQQKSSQAPKLLFHYYDKDFNNEADTPDNFQSRRPNTSFCFLDIRSPGLGDTAMYLCATSTGVRRTNTGELFFGEGSRLTVL.